The clone carrying this TCR beta chain was seen many times. Its matching antigen is unknown. One junction end disagrees with the germline gene, perhaps due to a read error. Germline values: CDR1 SNHLY, CDR2 FYNNEI. CDR3 length: 11 residues. The data derive from a study of T cells in Graves' hyperthyroidism and ophthalmopathy. Study-level information: Pretreatment peripheral blood was obtained at initial diagnosis. The study's findings and limits: Most clonotypes that expanded in the thyroid above 0.001 also showed up in blood.

The TCR beta CDR3 regions underwent amplification using RNA transcripts as the source. First-round RT-PCR targeting the TCR CDR3 was performed with the HTBI primer set. TCRdb re-called the multiplex PCR reads with MiXCR, one entry per CDR3 protein. Of around 100,000 distinct CDR3 sequences listed, less than 55% are singletons. Graves' hyperthyroidism is called stable when ophthalmopathy does not progress within 18 months. Lactation, pregnancy, other autoimmune disease or uncontrolled infection excluded patients. The J gene is TRBJ1-1, the V gene TRBV2, with no clear D. This receptor was identified in a man between 35 and 55 years old with Graves' hyperthyroidism. The material sequenced was blood. CDR3 sequence: CASRFYTGAFF. The CDR3 DNA sequence: TGTGCCAGCAGATTTTACACTGGAGCTTTCTTT.